This T cell receptor (beta chain) is from a study of molecular identifiers for immune sequencing clone quantification. Background on the study: With replicates, the RNA of around 20,000 or 100,000 naive CD8 cells was split five ways and four were sequenced. Whole-study results and caveats: Clones that exceeded 20 RNA copies held over 99% of effector molecules, yet under 1% in naive cells.

Regarding this clonotype: Its antigen is undetermined. Being one base from a much bigger clone, this may be a read error.

Libraries used about 20,000 to 1,100,000 sorted naive CD8 T cells and 10%, 30% or 50% RNA input. Germline CDR1 reads MDHEN; CDR2 reads SYDVKM. The CDR3 extends over 16 amino acids. Previously reported methods and listed TCR primers produced the bulk TCR libraries. One entry per CDR3 protein results from TCRdb running MiXCR on the PCR reads. The data show about 100,000 distinct CDR3 sequences, with roughly a third seen just once and around 3.8% held by the top ten. Input material: naive CD8+ T cells from blood, with Jurkat cell RNA spiked in. The sample's subset: FACS-sorted CD8+CD4-CCR7+CD45RA+ naive T cells. The genes are TRBV28 and TRBJ1-6; D unclear. The receptor comes from a human donor in good health. Some libraries in this study had Jurkat cell RNA spiked in. Written as DNA, the CDR3 is TGTGCCAGCAGGGCGGGCCTCGGCGGAAGTAATTCACACCTCCACTTT. Amino acids: CASRAGLGGSNSHLHF.